This T cell receptor (beta chain) was profiled in a study of OX40 agonist ivuxolimab in advanced cancers. About the research overall: Patients received the agonistic anti-OX40 (CD134) antibody ivuxolimab. Patients were treated with intravenous ivuxolimab, dosed at 0.01 to 10 mg/kg and infused every 2 weeks.

A history of autoimmune disease or systemic immunosuppression excluded patients. Study-level findings and limits: Among the least clonally expanded were partial responders at 0.1-3.0 mg/kg.

The table came from immunoSEQ multiplex PCR; TCRdb's copy has only in-frame clones and leaves some out. The table lists roughly 36,000 clones, around 74% of them singletons. In germline, CDR1 is SGHRS, CDR2 YFSETQ. V lost 1 base, J lost 0 bases, and 8 bases lay in between. The CDR3 consists of 15 residues. A word on this clone: Its specificity is not known.

Sequences were derived from CD4+ or CD8+ T cells sorted from blood, sampled in a trial of the OX40 agonist ivuxolimab. This chain uses TRBV5-1 with TRBJ1-5; the D is unclear. The receptor was derived from an adult with an advanced solid tumor such as melanoma, head and neck, liver or kidney cancer. The CDR3 loop is CASSLLAGSNQPQHF. The DNA of the CDR3 is TGCGCCAGCAGCTTGTTGGCAGGTAGCAATCAGCCCCAGCATTTT.